Below, 19 T cell receptor beta chains from the same sample are listed, as sequenced in a study of blood T cell repertoires in COVID-19. The assay was immunoSEQ multiplex PCR, and TCRdb's table has in-frame clones only and misses some. The profile shows 150,000 to 200,000 clones, about 90% of them singletons. Sequenced: PBMCs or T cells enriched from blood (not recorded which). The receptors here all came from a woman aged 50 to 65 who had recovered from COVID-19.

The rearrangement links TRBV25-1 to TRBJ1-6; D ambiguous. V was clipped by 6 bases and J by 0 bases, with 6 bases between them. Germline V gene data show CDR1 as MGHDK and CDR2 as SYGVNS. The CDR3 is 14 amino acids. CDR3: CASRPSSYNSPLHF. Written as DNA, the CDR3 is TGTGCCAGCAGGCCGAGCTCCTATAATTCACCCCTCCACTTT.

The chain carries TRBV15 and TRBJ2-7; TRBD1 aligns across 7 bases. Germline V lookup: CDR1 LNHNV, CDR2 YYDKDF (reference sequence). The V and J ends lost 8 bases and 5 bases, in that order; junction bases with no gene match: 6. The CDR3 extends over 12 amino acids. For the CDR3, the DNA is TGTGCCACCCCAGGGGGTAGGCACGAGCAGTACTTC. Protein sequence: CATPGGRHEQYF.

The gene calls are TRBV3-1 (or the pseudogene TRBV3-2) and TRBJ1-3; D is undetermined. CDR1 and CDR2 (germline): LGHDT, YNNKEL (reference sequence). There are 12 residues in the CDR3. Deletions cut 1 base from V and 12 bases from J, with 10 bases between. DNA of the CDR3: TGTGCCAGCAGCCAAGGGTCCGAGAACATATATTTT. Translation: CASSQGSENIYF.

On this clone itself: The sample holds other DNA sequences that translate to the same CDR3. This rearrangement joins TRBV4-3 to TRBJ2-6, with unresolved D. This CDR3 region has 16 residues. Germline lookup yields CDR1 LGHNA and CDR2 YSLEER. Trimming left V 3 bases short and J 1 base short, with 10 bases between. CDR3 in amino acids: CASSQERGSGANVLTF. The CDR3, as DNA: TGCGCCAGCAGCCAGGAGAGAGGTTCTGGGGCCAACGTCCTGACTTTC.

The sample holds one count of this clone. V gene TRBV7-5 combines with J gene TRBJ2-5; the table's D call, TRBD1, was not checked against the DNA. TRBV7-5 is shown as a pseudogene. The CDR3 spans 16 residues. The CDR3 DNA is TGTGCCAGAAGCTTATTGAGCAGGGACAAACAAGAGACCCAGTACTTC. This sequence encodes CARSLLSRDKQETQYF.

The V call is TRBV6-5, the J call TRBJ1-2; no firm D call. The CDR3 is made up of 15 amino acids. V was pared by 0 bases and J by 5 bases, with 13 bases between. Germline V gene lookup returns CDR1 MNHEY and CDR2 SVGAGI. The CDR3 spells CASSYSLRGSYGYTF. The CDR3 nucleotides are TGTGCCAGCAGTTACTCCCTTAGAGGGAGTTATGGCTACACCTTC.

The V and J genes are TRBV19 and TRBJ2-2; possible D gene TRBD1, 7 bases. CDR3 size: 15 residues. Germline V gene sequence: CDR1 LNHDA, CDR2 SQIVND (reference sequence). V was clipped by 4 bases and J by 5 bases, with 14 bases between them. The CDR3 nucleotides are TGTGCCAGTAGTACCTACAGGGGAGGTACCGGGGAGCTGTTTTTT. Protein product: CASSTYRGGTGELFF.

The CDR3 sequence is CASSEYGTGSSGYTF. CDR3 bases: TGTGCCAGCAGTGAATATGGGACAGGGAGTAGTGGCTACACCTTC. This rearrangement joins TRBV25-1 to TRBJ1-2; TRBD1 matches 9 bases. Germline trimming cut 0 bases from V and 7 bases from J; bases unmatched to any gene: 6. This CDR3 is 15 amino acids long. The germline V gene has CDR1 MGHDK and CDR2 SYGVNS.

The chain combines TRBV4-2 with TRBJ1-4; unclear D gene. V lost 0 bases and J lost 11, with 10 bases in between. The CDR3 sequence is 13 residues long. Germline V gene data show CDR1 as LGHNA and CDR2 as YNFKEQ. Written as DNA, the CDR3 is TGTGCCAGCAGCCAAGACTCAGGATGGAAACTGTTTTTT. Encoded protein: CASSQDSGWKLFF.

The chain is built from TRBV5-6 and TRBJ1-2; 8 bases fit TRBD1. V was pared by 2 bases and J by 7 bases, with 10 bases of the junction left unmatched. Germline CDR1 reads SGHDT; CDR2 reads YYEEEE. CDR3 length: 15 residues. CDR3 amino acids: CASSLPRQGASGYTF. Here the CDR3 DNA reads TGTGCCAGCAGCTTACCCAGGCAGGGGGCTAGTGGCTACACCTTC.

The V call is TRBV5-5, the J call TRBJ1-6; TRBD1 matches 8 bases. The CDR3 has 16 residues. With V trimmed by 3 bases and J by 13 bases, 15 bases remained unmatched. In germline, CDR1 is SGHKS, CDR2 YYEKEE (reference sequence). The CDR3 reads CASSSGQGHQWVPLHF. The CDR3 coding sequence is TGTGCCAGCAGCTCCGGACAGGGCCACCAATGGGTTCCCCTCCACTTT.

V usage is TRBV11-2 and J usage is TRBJ2-7, with 11 bases that match TRBD2. In germline, CDR1 is SGHAT, CDR2 FQNNGV. This CDR3 is 15 amino acids long. After removal of 5 bases from V and 1 base from J, the junction contained 4 bases not matched to a gene. CDR3 coding DNA: TGTGCCAGCAGCCGATGGACTAGCGGGTCCTACGAGCAGTACTTC. Translated, it gives CASSRWTSGSYEQYF.

The sample holds one count of this clone. This sequence joins TRBV30 and TRBJ2-3; 14 bases match TRBD2. Germline CDR1 GTSNPN, CDR2 SVGIG (reference sequence). The CDR3 consists of 17 residues. After removal of 5 bases from V and 2 bases from J, the junction contained 9 bases not matched to a gene. CDR3 sequence: CAWGRGLAGANTDTQYF. The CDR3 DNA sequence: TGTGCCTGGGGTCGGGGACTAGCGGGAGCCAACACAGATACGCAGTATTTT. Based on the CDR3 plus reference TRBV30 and TRBJ2-3, the full variable domain is SQTIHQWPATLVQPVGSPLSLECTVEGTSNPNLYWYRQAAGRGLQLLFYSVGIGQISSEVPQNLSASRPQDRQFILSSKKLLLSDSGFYLCAWGRGLAGANTDTQYFGPGTRLTVL.

This chain connects TRBV27 to TRBJ1-6; 8 bases fit TRBD1. The germline V gene encodes CDR1 MNHEY and CDR2 SMNVEV (reference sequence). The CDR3 loop spans 17 amino acids. V lost 2 bases to trimming and J lost 7 bases; unmatched junction nucleotides: 10. CDR3 bases: TGTGCCAGCAGTTTACGCTCTCTTCAGGGGGCGAATTCACCCCTCCACTTT. Protein product: CASSLRSLQGANSPLHF.

On this clone: No DNA is shown, since the ends of the CDR3 on it are uncertain; the CDR3 is the one TCRdb lists. The chain links TRBV12-2 to TRBJ2-7; TRBD1, the table's D call, was not compared with the DNA. TRBV12-2 is flagged as a pseudogene. The CDR3 contains 16 residues when both ends are counted. The CDR3 loop is CASRWAPGTGPYEQYF.

This clone was found once. J is TRBJ2-7 and V is TRBV20-1; TRBD2 might be the D (6 bases). CDR1 DFQATT and CDR2 SNEGSKA come from the germline V gene (reference sequence). Trimming removed 6 bases at V and 4 bases at J, with 10 bases between. This CDR3 contains 11 residues. The CDR3 DNA is TGCAGTGCCGGGGGTGTTTACGAGCAGTACTTC. Protein sequence: CSAGGVYEQYF.

This chain links TRBV30 with TRBJ2-6; 9 bases are a match to TRBD1. The germline V gene encodes CDR1 GTSNPN and CDR2 SVGIG (reference sequence). Trimming cost V 2 bases and J 1 base; bases outside gene matches: 9. CDR3 length equals 18 residues. CDR3 coding DNA: TGTGCCTGGAGTATAGGACAGGGGCGAATTTCTGGGGCCAACGTCCTGACTTTC. Protein product: CAWSIGQGRISGANVLTF.

In this sample, this clone turned up once. The rearrangement links TRBV4-1 to TRBJ1-2, with 9 nucleotides matching TRBD1. The junction had 5 bases not matched to a gene; V was cut back by 2 bases and J by 7 bases. The CDR3 extends over 14 amino acids. Germline-derived CDR1 and CDR2 are MGHRA and YSYEKL. CDR3 residues: CASSQPGQGLGYTF. CDR3 bases: TGCGCCAGCAGCCAACCGGGACAGGGCCTTGGCTACACCTTC.

This clone appeared once. This chain uses TRBV7-2 with TRBJ2-5; D is unclear. Trimming cost V 5 bases and J 7 bases, with 11 bases left between them. CDR3 length: 12 amino acids. Germline assignment: CDR1 SGHTA and CDR2 FQGNSA. CDR3 amino acids: CASSPHPGTQYF. The CDR3 DNA follows: TGTGCCAGCAGCCCACATCCGGGGACCCAGTACTTC.